This T cell receptor beta chain was obtained from a study of blood T cell repertoires in COVID-19. The overall study: Some COVID-19 samples were acute and others convalescent; all came from the United States, Italy and Spain. From T cells, B-cell-depleted T cells, or PBMCs came the material, which was cDNA or gDNA.

Methods used by the authors: Reference gene primer amplification gave nucleated cell count estimates. This table comes from immunoSEQ multiplex PCR, and its TCRdb copy is limited to in-frame clones, with some not included. The DNA was the basis for D and trimming; V, J and clone size are from that table. The sample lists 300,000 or so clones; around 86% were seen once. The CDR3 contains 14 residues. CDR1 LNHDA and CDR2 SQIVND come from the germline V gene (reference sequence). The V end lost 3 bases, the J end lost 6 bases, and 15 bases lay between the germline ends. Sample: peripheral blood. This sequence was found in a man between 70 and 80 years old with acute or convalescent COVID-19. V gene TRBV19 combines with J gene TRBJ2-7, with D perhaps matching TRBD2 (5 bases). CDR3 nucleotide sequence: TGTGCCAGTAGTATTTTTGAGGGATCTGGCGAGCAGTACTTC. Translation: CASSIFEGSGEQYF.